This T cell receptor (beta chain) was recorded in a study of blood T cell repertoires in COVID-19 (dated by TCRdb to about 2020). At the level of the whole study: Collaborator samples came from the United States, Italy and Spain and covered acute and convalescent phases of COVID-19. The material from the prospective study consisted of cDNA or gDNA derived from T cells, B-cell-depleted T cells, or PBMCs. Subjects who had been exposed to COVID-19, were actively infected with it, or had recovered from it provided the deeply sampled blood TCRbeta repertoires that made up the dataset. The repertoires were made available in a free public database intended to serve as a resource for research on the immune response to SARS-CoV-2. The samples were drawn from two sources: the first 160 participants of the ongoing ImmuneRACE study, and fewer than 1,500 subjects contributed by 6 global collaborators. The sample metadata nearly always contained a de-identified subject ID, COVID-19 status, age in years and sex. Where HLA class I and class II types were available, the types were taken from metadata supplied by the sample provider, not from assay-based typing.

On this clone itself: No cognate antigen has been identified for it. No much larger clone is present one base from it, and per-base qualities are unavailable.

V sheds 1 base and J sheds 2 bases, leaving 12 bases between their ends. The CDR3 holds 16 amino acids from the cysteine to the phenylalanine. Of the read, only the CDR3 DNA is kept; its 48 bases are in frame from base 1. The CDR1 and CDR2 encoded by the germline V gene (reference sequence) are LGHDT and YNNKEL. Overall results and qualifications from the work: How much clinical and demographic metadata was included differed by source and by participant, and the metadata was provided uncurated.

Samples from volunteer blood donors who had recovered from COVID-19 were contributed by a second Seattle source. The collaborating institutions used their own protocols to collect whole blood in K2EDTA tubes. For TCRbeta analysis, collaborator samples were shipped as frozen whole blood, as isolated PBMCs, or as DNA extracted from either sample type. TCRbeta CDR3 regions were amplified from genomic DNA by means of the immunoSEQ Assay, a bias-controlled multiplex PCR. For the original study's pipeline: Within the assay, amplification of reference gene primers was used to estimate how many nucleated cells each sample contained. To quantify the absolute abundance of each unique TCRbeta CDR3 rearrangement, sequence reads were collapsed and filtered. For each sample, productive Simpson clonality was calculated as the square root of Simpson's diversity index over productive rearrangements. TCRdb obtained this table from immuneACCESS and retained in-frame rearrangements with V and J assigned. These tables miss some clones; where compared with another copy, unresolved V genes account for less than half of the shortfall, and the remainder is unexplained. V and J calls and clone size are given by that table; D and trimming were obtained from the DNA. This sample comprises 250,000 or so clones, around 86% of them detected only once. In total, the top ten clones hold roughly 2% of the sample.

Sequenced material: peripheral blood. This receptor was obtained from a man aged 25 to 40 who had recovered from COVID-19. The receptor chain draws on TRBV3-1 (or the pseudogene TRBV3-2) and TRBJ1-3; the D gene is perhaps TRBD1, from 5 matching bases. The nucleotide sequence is TGTGCCAGCAGCCAAGCCCCGGGGGGGGCTGGAAACACCATATATTTT. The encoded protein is CASSQAPGGAGNTIYF.